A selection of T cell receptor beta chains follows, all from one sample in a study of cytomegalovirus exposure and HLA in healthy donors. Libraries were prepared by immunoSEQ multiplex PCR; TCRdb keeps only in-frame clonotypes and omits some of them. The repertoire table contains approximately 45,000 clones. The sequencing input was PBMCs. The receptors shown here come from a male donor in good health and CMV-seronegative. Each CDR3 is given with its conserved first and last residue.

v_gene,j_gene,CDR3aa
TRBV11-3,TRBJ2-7,CASSRGNSYEQYF
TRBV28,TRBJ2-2,CASSPHRGPGELFF
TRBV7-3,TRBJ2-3,CASRAGLAGTDTQYF
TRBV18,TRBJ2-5,CASSPTQTQYF
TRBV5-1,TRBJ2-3,CASSLQREFATDTQYF
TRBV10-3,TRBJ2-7,CAINPGLAGDKYF
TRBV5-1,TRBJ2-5,CASNWGTGTETQYF
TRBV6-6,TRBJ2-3,CASVDRDRGTDTQYF
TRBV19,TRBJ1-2,CASSTGYGYTF
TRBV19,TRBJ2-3,CASSKGQNTDTQYF
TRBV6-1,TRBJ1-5,CASSAEQGQPQHF
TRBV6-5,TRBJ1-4,CASFTVGEEKLFF
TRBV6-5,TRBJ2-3,CASSATGGRSDTQYF
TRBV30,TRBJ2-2,CAWSAGLTTGELFF
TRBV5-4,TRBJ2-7,CASSYRTGGTEQYF
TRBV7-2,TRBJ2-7,CASSFPGLAGARYEQYF
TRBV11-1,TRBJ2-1,CASSLEAEAYNEQFF
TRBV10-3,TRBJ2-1,CAMAAAPRADEQFF
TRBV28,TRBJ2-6,CASSAPQGAGANVLTF
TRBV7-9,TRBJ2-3,CASLRGSAGGPTDTQYF
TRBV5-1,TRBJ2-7,CASSLAAGRYEQYF
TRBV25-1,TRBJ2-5,CASSDPGGAETQYF
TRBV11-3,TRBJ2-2,CASSLSRSGELFF
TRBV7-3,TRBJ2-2,CASGMGAPTGELFF
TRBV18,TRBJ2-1,CASSPPPGDEQFF
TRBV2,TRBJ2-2,CASMGSLGELFF
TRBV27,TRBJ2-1,CASSLAGGPGYEQFF
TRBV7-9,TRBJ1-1,CASSLRGQGATEAFF
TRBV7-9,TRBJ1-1,CATRSGSSNTEAFF
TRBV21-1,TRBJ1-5,CASTMGQGTERYNQPQHF
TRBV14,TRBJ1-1,CASSRGGQTEAFF
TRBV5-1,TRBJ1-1,CASSLIYGQNTEAFF
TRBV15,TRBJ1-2,CATSRGGDNYGYTF
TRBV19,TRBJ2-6,CASSESGANVLTF
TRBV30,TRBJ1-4,CAWRTGVTNEKLFF
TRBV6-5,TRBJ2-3,CAPGADTQYF
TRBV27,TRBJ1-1,CASSLLGENTEAFF
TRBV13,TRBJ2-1,CASSASGRANGNEQFF
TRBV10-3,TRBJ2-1,CAISERPGWNRGSYNEQFF
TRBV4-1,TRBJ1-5,CASSWAGTGLNQPQHF
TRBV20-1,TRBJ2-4,CSARDSDIQYF
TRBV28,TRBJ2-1,CASRSSTGIAYNEQFF
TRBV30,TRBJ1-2,CAWSRTGGARGYTF
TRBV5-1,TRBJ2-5,CASSLASGRQETQYF
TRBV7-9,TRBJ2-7,CASSSWTVSYEQYF
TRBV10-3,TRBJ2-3,CAIREGLSNTDTQYF
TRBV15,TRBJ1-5,CATSRGQGDQPQHF
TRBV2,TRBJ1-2,CASRYRLDGYTF